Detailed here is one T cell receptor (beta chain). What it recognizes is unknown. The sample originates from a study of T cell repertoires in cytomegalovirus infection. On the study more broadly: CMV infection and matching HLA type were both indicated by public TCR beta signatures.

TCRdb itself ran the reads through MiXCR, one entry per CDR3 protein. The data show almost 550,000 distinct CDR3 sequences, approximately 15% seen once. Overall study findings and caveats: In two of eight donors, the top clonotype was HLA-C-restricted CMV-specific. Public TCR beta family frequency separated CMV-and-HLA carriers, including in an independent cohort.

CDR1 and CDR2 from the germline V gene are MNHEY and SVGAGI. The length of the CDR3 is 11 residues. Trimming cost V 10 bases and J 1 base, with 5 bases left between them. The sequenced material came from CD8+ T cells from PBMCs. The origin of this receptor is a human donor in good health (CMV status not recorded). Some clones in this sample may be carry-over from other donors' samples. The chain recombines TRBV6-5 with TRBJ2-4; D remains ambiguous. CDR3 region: CANNAKNIQYF. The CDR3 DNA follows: TGTGCCAACAACGCCAAAAACATTCAGTACTTC.